Described below is a single TCR beta chain sequence and its context. Germline assignment: CDR1 SGHTA and CDR2 FQGNSA. The CDR3 length is 17 residues. Trimming removed 1 base from V and 2 bases from J; junction bases left unmatched: 10. Study processing details: Counts of nucleated cells, estimated from reference gene primer amplification, were obtained. The assay was immunoSEQ multiplex PCR, and TCRdb's table has in-frame clones only and misses some. V, J and clone size are those of that table, while D and trimming were read from the DNA. The sample has around 98,000 clones; about 81% are singletons. The source of the sample is a study of blood T cell repertoires in COVID-19. Study overall: Some COVID-19 samples were acute and others convalescent; all came from the United States, Italy and Spain. T cells, B-cell-depleted T cells, or PBMCs supplied cDNA or gDNA.

Sequencing used peripheral blood. The clonotype comes from a man aged 65-85 years with acute or convalescent COVID-19. The chain uses TRBV7-2 and TRBJ2-7; 8 bases line up with TRBD2. The CDR3 spells CASSLDALAGIPYEQYF. As DNA, the CDR3 is TGTGCCAGCAGCTTAGACGCCCTAGCGGGTATCCCCTACGAGCAGTACTTC.